The 30 T cell receptor beta chains in this list originate from one sample, sequenced in a study of T cells of healthy individuals. Each CDR3 protein gets one entry after TCRdb re-called the 5' RACE reads with MiXCR. The sample consists of 60,000 to 75,000 distinct CDR3 sequences, 15% to 20% of them appearing once. The origin of the receptors is a human donor in good health.

V usage is TRBV30 and J usage is TRBJ1-2; D might be TRBD1 (6 bases). CDR3 length: 13 amino acids. Deletions cut 8 bases from V and 0 bases from J, with 13 bases between. From germline, CDR1 is GTSNPN and CDR2 SVGIG (reference sequence). This CDR3 is CAGQKGANYGYTF. Written as DNA, the CDR3 is TGTGCCGGACAGAAGGGGGCTAACTATGGCTACACCTTC.

This clonotype has just a few counts. The chain has TRBV2 and TRBJ2-4; the D gene is possibly TRBD2 (5 bases). The CDR3 runs to 12 residues. Trimming stripped 4 bases from V and 16 bases from J, with 17 bases between. The V gene's germline CDR1 is SNHLY and CDR2 FYNNEI. CDR3 region: CASSGEVAGQYF. DNA for the CDR3: TGTGCCAGCAGTGGAGAAGTGGCGGGCCAATACTTC.

This clonotype has at least ten counts. This rearrangement joins TRBV3-1 to TRBJ1-2; D may be TRBD1 (6 bases). This CDR3 region has 16 residues. CDR1 and CDR2 (germline): LGHDT, YNNKEL (reference sequence). Trimming shortened V by 3 bases and J by 0 bases, and 14 bases separated the two germline ends. CDR3 residues: CASSHAVQGSNYGYTF. DNA for the CDR3: TGTGCCAGCAGCCATGCTGTACAGGGCTCTAACTATGGCTACACCTTC. The full variable domain, completed using reference TRBV3-1 and TRBJ1-2, is DTAVSQTPKYLVTQMGNDKSIKCEQNLGHDTMYWYKQDSKKFLKIMFSYNNKELIINETVPNRFSPKSPDKAHLNLHINSLELGDSAVYFCASSHAVQGSNYGYTFGSGTRLTVV.

This clonotype was detected many times. V usage is TRBV30 and J usage is TRBJ2-3, with TRBD2 matching 11 bases. This CDR3 spans 15 amino acids. The J segment lost 6 bases and the V segment lost 1 base, leaving 6 bases of the junction unmatched. Germline V CDR1 and CDR2: GTSNPN, SVGIG (reference sequence). The CDR3 nucleotides are TGTGCCTGGAGTGGACTAGCGGGGAGTAGGGATACGCAGTATTTT. This sequence encodes CAWSGLAGSRDTQYF. Variable domain in full (rest from reference TRBV30 and TRBJ2-3): SQTIHQWPATLVQPVGSPLSLECTVEGTSNPNLYWYRQAAGRGLQLLFYSVGIGQISSEVPQNLSASRPQDRQFILSSKKLLLSDSGFYLCAWSGLAGSRDTQYFGPGTRLTVL.

The table lists this clonotype with a few counts. V is TRBV20-1 and J is TRBJ2-5; D gene ambiguous. The CDR3 consists of 14 residues. The germline CDR1 and CDR2 sequences are DFQATT and SNEGSKA (reference sequence). The V end lost 0 bases, the J end lost 5 bases, and 13 bases lay between the germline ends. CDR3 sequence (DNA): TGCAGTGCTAGAGATCCACAGTATTTGGAGACCCAGTACTTC. This codes for CSARDPQYLETQYF.

The chain joins TRBV12-3 or TRBV12-4 to TRBJ2-7; either TRBD1 or TRBD2 may fit D (6 bases each). Trimming took off 8 bases at V and 5 bases at J, with 16 bases between the two ends. CDR3 length: 13 amino acids. This CDR3 reads CASCCKGEDEQYF. The CDR3 DNA reads TGTGCCAGCTGTTGTAAGGGGGAGGACGAGCAGTACTTC.

This clonotype was found many times. The chain couples TRBV12-3 or TRBV12-4 to TRBJ2-7; D gene unclear. CDR3 length: 12 residues. The germline V and J ends were trimmed by 6 bases and 7 bases, with 13 bases remaining between them. CDR3 sequence reads: CASSPTLLEQYF. The CDR3 DNA reads as TGTGCCAGCAGCCCCACCCTTTTAGAGCAGTACTTC.

This clonotype appeared many times. This chain uses TRBV6-5 with TRBJ2-3, with 11 positions matching TRBD2. V dropped 0 bases and J dropped 2; count of bases not matched to a gene: 16. This CDR3 has 21 residues. CDR1 MNHEY and CDR2 SVGAGI come from the germline V gene. CDR3 sequence (DNA): TGTGCCAGCAGTTACTCGTATTTGACTAGCGGGGCTCCGAGTACCACAGATACGCAGTATTTT. Translating gives CASSYSYLTSGAPSTTDTQYF.

This clonotype was counted many times. This chain connects TRBV6-6 to TRBJ1-5; unclear D gene. The CDR3 runs 16 residues. Trimming cost V 0 bases and J 1 base, with 10 bases left between them. From germline, CDR1 is MNHNY and CDR2 SVGAGI (reference sequence). In DNA, the CDR3 is TGTGCCAGCAGTTACTCGTCCTGGGTCAGCAATCAGCCCCAGCATTTT. Translated: CASSYSSWVSNQPQHF.

This clonotype was seen ten or more times. The chain couples TRBV29-1 to TRBJ2-2, with TRBD1 matching over 8 bases. The trim removed 6 bases at V and 1 base at J, leaving 1 base unmatched. The CDR3 spans 13 residues. Looked up from germline, CDR1 is SQVTM and CDR2 is ANQGSEA. The CDR3 is CSVDRENTGELFF. The DNA for the CDR3 is TGCAGCGTGGACAGGGAGAACACCGGGGAGCTGTTTTTT.

The chain uses TRBV9 and TRBJ2-2, with 12 positions matching TRBD1. V was pared by 0 bases and J by 9 bases, with 6 bases of the junction left unmatched. In germline, CDR1 is SGDLS, CDR2 YYNGEE. The CDR3 spans 16 residues. This CDR3 reads CASSVEGDRGRRELFF. CDR3 DNA sequence: TGTGCCAGCAGCGTAGAGGGGGACAGGGGGCGCCGGGAGCTGTTTTTT.

This clonotype has more than one count but fewer than ten. The V call is TRBV20-1, the J call TRBJ2-7; D is unclear. The CDR3 sequence is 13 residues long. Trimming shortened V by 7 bases and J by 3 bases, and 16 bases separated the two germline ends. CDR1 and CDR2 from the germline V gene are DFQATT and SNEGSKA (reference sequence). The CDR3 DNA reads as TGCAGTGTTTCAGATTTAGCTCGCTACGAGCAGTACTTC. This translates into CSVSDLARYEQYF.

V usage is TRBV28 and J usage is TRBJ2-6; D is perhaps TRBD2 (5 bases). The germline V gene encodes CDR1 MDHEN and CDR2 SYDVKM. The CDR3 is 15 amino acids. V lost 10 bases, J lost 0 bases, and 13 bases lay in between. CDR3 bases: TGTGCCACCGGGCGGGTTCTCTCTGGGGCCAACGTCCTGACTTTC. Protein product: CATGRVLSGANVLTF.

The sample holds many counts of this clonotype. The J gene is TRBJ2-2, the V gene TRBV7-9; 8 bases fit TRBD1. With V trimmed by 5 bases and J by 9 bases, 5 bases remained unmatched. There are 13 residues in the CDR3. Germline CDR1 SEHNR, CDR2 FQNEAQ (reference sequence). CDR3 region: CASSQRTGWELFF. DNA for the CDR3: TGTGCCAGCAGCCAGCGGACAGGGTGGGAGCTGTTTTTT.

The V gene is TRBV20-1, the J gene TRBJ2-3; 15 nucleotides line up with TRBD2. Germline V gene data show CDR1 as DFQATT and CDR2 as SNEGSKA (reference sequence). The CDR3 has 13 residues. J was trimmed by 7 bases and V by 6 bases; bases with no gene match: 2. CDR3 loop: CSAGTSGRYTQYF. The CDR3 DNA reads as TGCAGTGCCGGGACTAGCGGGAGGTATACGCAGTATTTT.

The chain employs TRBV4-2 and TRBJ2-3; the match to TRBD2 covers 7 bases. CDR1 is LGHNA, CDR2 YNFKEQ, per germline. V dropped 4 bases and J dropped 0; count of bases not matched to a gene: 10. This CDR3 region has 17 residues. CDR3 nucleotides: TGTGCCAGCAGCCGAGGACTAGACTTTACTAGCACAGATACGCAGTATTTT. Translation gives CASSRGLDFTSTDTQYF.

This chain connects TRBV19 to TRBJ2-7; D tentatively fits TRBD1 or TRBD2 (6 bases each). Germline V CDR1 and CDR2: LNHDA, SQIVND (reference sequence). The CDR3 consists of 15 residues. Trimming left V 3 bases short and J 2 bases short, with 14 bases between. CDR3: CASSMGGGGTYEQYF. CDR3 DNA sequence: TGTGCCAGTAGTATGGGAGGTGGGGGCACCTACGAGCAGTACTTC.

This clonotype was counted at least ten times. J is TRBJ2-2 and V is TRBV6-4; 11 bases line up with TRBD2. This CDR3 is 16 amino acids long. Germline CDR1 is MRHNA and CDR2 is SNTAGT. V shed 0 bases, J shed 3 bases, and the junction held 0 bases outside the gene matches. CDR3 sequence (DNA): TGTGCCAGCAGTGACTCGACTAGCGGGGACACCGGGGAGCTGTTTTTT. Translated, it gives CASSDSTSGDTGELFF.

This clonotype was counted at least ten times. The chain carries TRBV29-1 and TRBJ1-5; D is undetermined. The V gene's germline CDR1 is SQVTM and CDR2 ANQGSEA. The CDR3 runs 14 residues. Trimming stripped 6 bases from V and 2 bases from J, with 14 bases between. The CDR3 region is CSVKLGGGNQPQHF. CDR3 DNA sequence: TGCAGCGTGAAACTTGGTGGCGGCAATCAGCCCCAGCATTTT.

This clonotype was seen more than once but under ten times. The chain joins TRBV28 to TRBJ2-7; D possibly uses TRBD1 or TRBD2 (5 bases each). This CDR3 has 14 amino acids. V lost 7 bases and J lost 3, with 16 bases in between. The V gene's germline CDR1 is MDHEN and CDR2 SYDVKM. In DNA, the CDR3 is TGTGCCAGCAACTTTCCAGGGAGAAACTACGAGCAGTACTTC. Protein product: CASNFPGRNYEQYF.

This clonotype was seen only a few times. The V gene is TRBV6-1, the J gene TRBJ2-2, with D possibly matching TRBD2 (5 bases). V dropped 10 bases and J dropped 0 bases, with 12 bases sitting between them. Germline assignment: CDR1 MNHNS and CDR2 SASEGT. The CDR3 is 14 residues long. The CDR3 DNA follows: TGTGCCACCAGGCTAGCACCGAACACCGGGGAGCTGTTTTTT. Translating gives CATRLAPNTGELFF.

The rearrangement links TRBV9 to TRBJ2-5; 7 nucleotides agree with TRBD2. Germline V gene lookup returns CDR1 SGDLS and CDR2 YYNGEE. The CDR3 covers 15 residues. V lost 0 bases and J lost 2; bases outside the gene matches: 4. DNA for the CDR3: TGTGCCAGCAGCGTAGATCCTAGCGGACAAGAGACCCAGTACTTC. Amino acids: CASSVDPSGQETQYF.

The sample holds many counts of this clonotype. The chain couples TRBV2 to TRBJ2-3; D remains unclear. Germline V CDR1 and CDR2: SNHLY, FYNNEI. Trimming took 3 bases from V and 6 from J, leaving 10 bases between them. This CDR3 has 13 residues. The CDR3 protein is CASSDPGLDTQYF. The CDR3 bases are TGTGCCAGCAGTGACCCTGGGCTGGATACGCAGTATTTT.

This clonotype was observed a handful of times. This chain joins TRBV12-3 or TRBV12-4 and TRBJ2-5; 7 nucleotides match TRBD2. The CDR3 totals 15 residues. Trimming took 5 bases from V and 5 from J; bases not matched to a gene: 11. The CDR3 sequence is CASSPRAGMLETQYF. The CDR3 coding sequence is TGTGCCAGCAGTCCAAGAGCGGGGATGCTGGAGACCCAGTACTTC.

This clonotype was detected a few times. The V gene is TRBV4-2, the J gene TRBJ2-3; no clear D. Germline lookup yields CDR1 LGHNA and CDR2 YNFKEQ. V was cut by 0 bases and J by 0 bases, with 4 bases left in between. This CDR3 has 14 residues. The CDR3 DNA is TGTGCCAGCAGCCAAGATATCAGCACAGATACGCAGTATTTT. Its protein product is CASSQDISTDTQYF.

This clonotype was seen a handful of times. V is TRBV10-3 and J is TRBJ1-6; D not resolved. There are 13 residues in the CDR3. The germline V gene encodes CDR1 ENHRY and CDR2 SYGVKD. Between the trimmed V and J ends, which lost 4 bases and 7 bases, there was a span of 8 bases. DNA of the CDR3: TGTGCCATCAGTGCTCAGGCCAATTCACCCCTCCACTTT. Residues: CAISAQANSPLHF.

Ten or more counts support this clonotype. The chain has TRBV6-5 and TRBJ1-3; D is possibly TRBD1 (5 bases). This CDR3 has 18 amino acids. Trimming stripped 0 bases from V and 0 bases from J, with 15 bases between. Germline CDR1 and CDR2: MNHEY and SVGAGI. The CDR3 spells CASSYSGGIGSSGNTIYF. CDR3 in DNA: TGTGCCAGCAGTTACTCGGGGGGAATCGGGAGCTCTGGAAACACCATATATTTT.

The rearrangement uses TRBV19 and TRBJ1-1, with a possible D match to TRBD1 (6 bases). The germline gives CDR1 LNHDA, CDR2 SQIVND (reference sequence). The CDR3 extends over 14 amino acids. V lost 3 bases, J lost 4 bases, and 12 bases lay in between. As DNA, the CDR3 is TGTGCCAGTAGTATGGGGGGCCGGAGCACTGAAGCTTTCTTT. It specifies CASSMGGRSTEAFF. Using reference TRBV19 and TRBJ1-1 for the parts outside the CDR3, the full variable domain is DGGITQSPKYLFRKEGQNVTLSCEQNLNHDAMYWYRQDPGQGLRLIYYSQIVNDFQKGDIAEGYSVSREKKESFPLTVTSAQKNPTAFYLCASSMGGRSTEAFFGQGTRLTVV.

This clonotype showed up many times. The V gene is TRBV29-1, the J gene TRBJ2-5; tentative D call: TRBD1 (6 bases). Looked up from germline, CDR1 is SQVTM and CDR2 is ANQGSEA. CDR3 size: 12 residues. The V end was cut by 7 bases, the J end by 2 bases, with 11 bases between. This CDR3 is CSARTDQETQYF. The CDR3, as DNA: TGCAGCGCTAGGACAGATCAAGAGACCCAGTACTTC.

This clonotype was seen a handful of times. V is TRBV6-5 and J is TRBJ2-7; D might be TRBD2 (7 bases). The V gene lost 0 bases and the J gene lost 0 bases, with 9 bases spanning the gap. The CDR3 is 15 amino acids. Germline V gene sequence: CDR1 MNHEY, CDR2 SVGAGI. CDR3 in amino acids: CASSYSAGASYEQYF. The CDR3, as DNA: TGTGCCAGCAGTTACTCGGCGGGGGCCTCCTACGAGCAGTACTTC.